The rows below give T cell receptor beta chains drawn from one sample of a study of blood T cell repertoires in COVID-19. Repertoires were generated with immunoSEQ multiplex PCR, while TCRdb's copy carries only in-frame clones and drops some. The sample has a few hundred thousand clones, 91% seen once. The specimen was PBMCs or T cells enriched from blood (not recorded which). Source of these receptors: a human donor in a cohort exposed to, infected with or recovered from COVID-19 (not recorded which). The donor label of this sample is uncertain. The CDR3 runs from the conserved cysteine through the conserved F or W. The D gene is left open where the match is weak.

v_gene,j_gene,d_gene,CDR3aa
TRBV5-4,TRBJ2-5,-,CASSLGARMETQYF
TRBV11-1,TRBJ2-1,-,CASSLEGEQFF
TRBV5-1,TRBJ2-7,-,CASSLAGGVEQYF
TRBV30,TRBJ2-7,-,CAWSVRPVPGDEQYF
TRBV3-1/TRBV3-2,TRBJ2-5,-,CASSRRETQYF
TRBV3-1/TRBV3-2,TRBJ2-7,-,CASSQGPAGEQYF
TRBV6-5,TRBJ2-3,-,CASIREANTQYF
TRBV14,TRBJ1-3,-,CASSQVAGHGSGNTIYF
TRBV7-2,TRBJ2-6,-,CASSLVAATGANVLTF
TRBV18,TRBJ2-7,-,CASSPRDWSYEQYF
TRBV5-6,TRBJ1-5,-,CASSLRLVTGSQPQHF
TRBV18,TRBJ1-1,-,CASSPRGGNTEAFF
TRBV9,TRBJ2-2,TRBD1,CASSFRQGRNTGELFF
TRBV30,TRBJ1-5,-,CAWSAGFNQPQHF
TRBV2,TRBJ1-1,TRBD1,CAGGQGNTEAFF
TRBV27,TRBJ1-2,-,CASSFSGSPLYGYTF
TRBV19,TRBJ1-1,-,CASSISGSTEAFF
TRBV25-1,TRBJ2-5,-,CASSEWPGQETQYF
TRBV4-2,TRBJ2-4,-,CASSQDLTGLGSIQYF
TRBV9,TRBJ1-2,-,CASSPQMEIQLVSYTF
TRBV29-1,TRBJ2-3,TRBD2,CSVDGGADTQYF
TRBV30,TRBJ2-2,-,CAWRGDSTRTGELFF
TRBV5-6,TRBJ1-1,-,CASSPTTGLLNTEAFF
TRBV9,TRBJ2-3,-,CASSVREEQGIADTQYF
TRBV2,TRBJ1-2,TRBD1,CASRGGQGKYGYTF
TRBV12-5,TRBJ1-1,TRBD1,CASGLMAGGNTEAFF
TRBV3-1/TRBV3-2,TRBJ2-3,TRBD2,CASSQDPLAGYLTDTQYF
TRBV6-4,TRBJ1-1,-,CASSDLTVLNTEAFF
TRBV9,TRBJ1-4,TRBD1,CASSAGQGRGEKLFF
TRBV14,TRBJ1-6,-,CASSLGTKWAKGGSPLHF
TRBV6-6,TRBJ2-3,-,CASSLTDTQYF
TRBV2,TRBJ1-5,-,CASSGQANSNQPQHF
TRBV2,TRBJ2-5,-,CASSRGWKETQYF
TRBV29-1,TRBJ1-1,-,CSVHRQLMNTEAFF
TRBV18,TRBJ1-2,-,CASSDFRSANYGYTF
TRBV30,TRBJ1-5,TRBD1,CAWSETGGNQPQHF
TRBV10-3,TRBJ2-1,-,CAIGGLRSSYNEQFF
TRBV6-4,TRBJ2-1,TRBD2,CASSDSSRAGGPNEQFF
TRBV6-5,TRBJ1-1,TRBD1,CASSYRQGTEAFF
TRBV7-2,TRBJ2-1,-,CASKPHEISYNEQFF
TRBV9,TRBJ2-3,TRBD2,CASSTSGGGNTQYF
TRBV11-2,TRBJ2-2,-,CASSRTANTGELFF
TRBV7-9,TRBJ1-2,TRBD1,CASSPLGQGYGYTF
TRBV5-4,TRBJ2-1,-,CASSLGEESQFF
TRBV9,TRBJ2-7,-,CASSAGDSPNYEQYF
TRBV7-8,TRBJ1-2,-,CASSLGADRNYGYTF
TRBV25-1,TRBJ1-4,-,CASSTGGEVEKLFF
TRBV7-2,TRBJ1-3,-,CASSPSGPGPGSGNTIYF
TRBV2,TRBJ1-4,-,CASSVLGPRLFF
TRBV11-2,TRBJ1-2,-,CASSRGLSGGYTF
TRBV13,TRBJ2-5,TRBD2,CASTAGERGETQYF
TRBV2,TRBJ1-5,-,CASRGTGSGQPQHF
TRBV27,TRBJ1-1,-,CASSSGHRNTEAFF